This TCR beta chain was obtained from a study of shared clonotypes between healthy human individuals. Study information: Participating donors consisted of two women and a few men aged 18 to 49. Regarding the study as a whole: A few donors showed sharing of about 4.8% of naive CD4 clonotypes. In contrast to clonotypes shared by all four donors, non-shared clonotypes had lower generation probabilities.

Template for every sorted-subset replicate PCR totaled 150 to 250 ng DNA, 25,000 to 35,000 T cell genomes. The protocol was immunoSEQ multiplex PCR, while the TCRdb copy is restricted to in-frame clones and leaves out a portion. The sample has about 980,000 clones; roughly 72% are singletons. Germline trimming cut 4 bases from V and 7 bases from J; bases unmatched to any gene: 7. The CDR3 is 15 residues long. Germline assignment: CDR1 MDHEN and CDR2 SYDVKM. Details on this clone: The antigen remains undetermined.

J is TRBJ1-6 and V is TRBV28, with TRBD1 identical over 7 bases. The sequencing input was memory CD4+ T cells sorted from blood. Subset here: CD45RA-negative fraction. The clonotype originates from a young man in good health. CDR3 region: CASSSSGTDNSPLHF. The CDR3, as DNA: TGTGCCAGCAGTTCCTCCGGGACAGACAATTCACCCCTCCACTTT. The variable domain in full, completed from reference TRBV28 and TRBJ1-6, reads DVKVTQSSRYLVKRTGEKVFLECVQDMDHENMFWYRQDPGLGLRLIYFSYDVKMKEKGDIPEGYSVSREKKERFSLILESASTNQTSMYLCASSSSGTDNSPLHFGNGTRLTVT.